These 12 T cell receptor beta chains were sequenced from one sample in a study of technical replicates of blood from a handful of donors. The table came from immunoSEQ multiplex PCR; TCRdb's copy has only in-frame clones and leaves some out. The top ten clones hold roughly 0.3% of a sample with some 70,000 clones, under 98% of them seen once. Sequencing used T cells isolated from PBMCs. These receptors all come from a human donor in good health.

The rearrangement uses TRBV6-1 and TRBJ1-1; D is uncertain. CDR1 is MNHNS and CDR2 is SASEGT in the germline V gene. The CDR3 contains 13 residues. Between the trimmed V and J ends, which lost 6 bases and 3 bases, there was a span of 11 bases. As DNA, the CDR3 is TGTGCCAGCAGGCGGTTTGAGGACACTGAAGCTTTCTTT. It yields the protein CASRRFEDTEAFF.

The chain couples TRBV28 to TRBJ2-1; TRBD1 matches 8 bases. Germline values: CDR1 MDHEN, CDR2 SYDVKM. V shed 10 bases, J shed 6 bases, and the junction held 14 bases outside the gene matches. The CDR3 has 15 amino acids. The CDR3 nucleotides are TGTGCCATTATGGCAAGGACAGGGAGAAGCAATGAGCAGTTCTTC. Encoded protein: CAIMARTGRSNEQFF.

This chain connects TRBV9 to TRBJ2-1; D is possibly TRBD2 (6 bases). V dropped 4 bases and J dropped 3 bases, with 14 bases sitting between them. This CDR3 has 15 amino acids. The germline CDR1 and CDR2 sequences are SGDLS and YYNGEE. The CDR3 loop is CASSLGLEVYNEQFF. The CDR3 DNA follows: TGTGCCAGCAGCTTGGGACTGGAAGTCTACAATGAGCAGTTCTTC.

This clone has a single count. This CDR3 is CASSIGTGIDTQYF. The CDR3 bases are TGTGCCAGTAGTATAGGAACAGGGATAGATACGCAGTATTTT. The chain uses TRBV19 and TRBJ2-3, with D possibly TRBD1 on 6 matching bases. The V end lost 1 base, the J end lost 5 bases, and 10 bases lay between the germline ends. CDR1 is LNHDA and CDR2 is SQIVND in the germline V gene (reference sequence). The CDR3 extends over 14 amino acids. Full variable domain (missing parts from reference TRBV19 and TRBJ2-3): DGGITQSPKYLFRKEGQNVTLSCEQNLNHDAMYWYRQDPGQGLRLIYYSQIVNDFQKGDIAEGYSVSREKKESFPLTVTSAQKNPTAFYLCASSIGTGIDTQYFGPGTRLTVL.

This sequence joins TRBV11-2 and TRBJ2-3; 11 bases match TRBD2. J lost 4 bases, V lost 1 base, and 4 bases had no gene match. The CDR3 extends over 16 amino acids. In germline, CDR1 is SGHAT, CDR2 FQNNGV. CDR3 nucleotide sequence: TGTGCCAGCAGCTTAGGTAGCGGGAGGGCCTCAGATACGCAGTATTTT. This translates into CASSLGSGRASDTQYF.

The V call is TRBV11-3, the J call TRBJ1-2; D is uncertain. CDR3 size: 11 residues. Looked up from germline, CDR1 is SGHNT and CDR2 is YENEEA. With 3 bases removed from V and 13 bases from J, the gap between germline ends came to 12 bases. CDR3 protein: CASSFTPERTF. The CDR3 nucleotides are TGTGCCAGCAGCTTTACTCCGGAGCGCACCTTC. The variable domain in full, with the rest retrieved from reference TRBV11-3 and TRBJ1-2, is EAGVVQSPRYKIIEKKQPVAFWCNPISGHNTLYWYLQNLGQGPELLIRYENEEAVDDSQLPKDRFSAERLKGVDSTLKIQPAELGDSAVYLCASSFTPERTFGSGTRLTVV.

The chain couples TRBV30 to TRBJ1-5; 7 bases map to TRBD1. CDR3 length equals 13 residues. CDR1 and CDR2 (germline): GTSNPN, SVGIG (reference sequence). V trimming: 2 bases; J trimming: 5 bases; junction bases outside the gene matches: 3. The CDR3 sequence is CAWSKGGDQPQHF. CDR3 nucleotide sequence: TGTGCCTGGAGTAAAGGGGGCGATCAGCCCCAGCATTTT. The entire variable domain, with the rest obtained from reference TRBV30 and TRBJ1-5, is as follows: SQTIHQWPATLVQPVGSPLSLECTVEGTSNPNLYWYRQAAGRGLQLLFYSVGIGQISSEVPQNLSASRPQDRQFILSSKKLLLSDSGFYLCAWSKGGDQPQHFGDGTRLSIL.

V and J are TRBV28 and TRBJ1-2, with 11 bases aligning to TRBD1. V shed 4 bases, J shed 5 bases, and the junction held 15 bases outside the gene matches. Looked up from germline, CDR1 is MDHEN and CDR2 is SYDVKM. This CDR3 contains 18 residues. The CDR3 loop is CASSSNDGTGGLRYGYTF. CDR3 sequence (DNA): TGTGCCAGCAGTTCAAATGACGGGACAGGGGGTTTGAGGTATGGCTACACCTTC.

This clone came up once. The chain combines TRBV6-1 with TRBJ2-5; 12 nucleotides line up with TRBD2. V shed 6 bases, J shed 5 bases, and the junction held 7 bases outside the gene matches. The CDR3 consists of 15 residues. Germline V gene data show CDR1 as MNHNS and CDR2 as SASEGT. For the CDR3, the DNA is TGTGCCAGCAGCCGACTAGCGGGAGAGGGGGAGACCCAGTACTTC. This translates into CASSRLAGEGETQYF.

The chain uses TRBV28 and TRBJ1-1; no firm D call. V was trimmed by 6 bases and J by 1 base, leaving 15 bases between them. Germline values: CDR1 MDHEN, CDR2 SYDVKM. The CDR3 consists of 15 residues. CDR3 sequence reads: CASRRHASRNTEAFF. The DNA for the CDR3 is TGTGCCAGCAGACGACACGCGTCAAGGAACACTGAAGCTTTCTTT.

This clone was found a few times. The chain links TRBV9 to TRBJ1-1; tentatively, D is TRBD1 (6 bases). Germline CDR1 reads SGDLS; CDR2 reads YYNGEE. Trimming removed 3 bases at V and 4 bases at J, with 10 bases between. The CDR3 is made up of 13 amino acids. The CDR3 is CASSAGVGTEAFF. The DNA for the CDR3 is TGTGCCAGCAGCGCAGGGGTAGGCACTGAAGCTTTCTTT.

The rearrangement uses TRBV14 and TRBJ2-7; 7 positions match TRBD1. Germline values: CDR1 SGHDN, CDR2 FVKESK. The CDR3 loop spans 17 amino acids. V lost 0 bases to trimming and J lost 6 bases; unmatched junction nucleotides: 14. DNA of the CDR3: TGTGCCAGCAGCCAAGATATCCCGCGACAGGGATCGAGCGAGCAGTACTTC. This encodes CASSQDIPRQGSSEQYF.